The source of this T cell receptor (beta chain) is a study of OX40 agonist ivuxolimab in advanced cancers. Study context: Treatment of patients was with ivuxolimab, an agonistic anti-OX40 (CD134) antibody. Dosing consisted of intravenous ivuxolimab at 0.01 to 10 mg/kg every 2 weeks. Study conclusions and caveats: CD8+ T cells (on average) carried more expanded clones than CD4+ T cells.

Baseline, cycle 4 day 1, and cycle 7 day 1 were the blood sampling points. V gave up 4 bases and J gave up 0 bases, with 13 bases separating them. The CDR3 totals 15 residues. Germline CDR1 reads MDHEN; CDR2 reads SYDVKM. Assay: immunoSEQ multiplex PCR; the TCRdb copy retains only in-frame clones and omits some. The repertoire consists of about 64,000 clones, with approximately 88% occurring once and the leading ten covering about 2.7%. With respect to this clone: Its antigen is currently unknown.

This sequence was found in an adult with an advanced solid tumor such as melanoma, head and neck, liver or kidney cancer. The chain couples TRBV28 to TRBJ2-7; D tentatively fits TRBD1 or TRBD2 (5 bases each). Here the sequenced sample was CD4+ or CD8+ T cells sorted from blood, taken in a trial of the OX40 agonist ivuxolimab. The CDR3 nucleotides read TGTGCCAGCAGTTCGCCGGGACGGAACTCCTACGAGCAGTACTTC. The encoded protein is CASSSPGRNSYEQYF.